These T cell receptor beta chains were read from a single sample in a study of T-cell reconstitution after alpha-beta-depleted transplantation in children. One entry per CDR3 protein results from TCRdb running MiXCR on the PCR reads. The data contain hundreds of thousands of distinct CDR3 sequences, 30% to 35% of them singletons. The sample here was PBMCs from the stem cell graft donor, taken from the stem cell graft. These receptors were taken from a human donor who donated a stem cell graft to a child with aplastic anemia. Each CDR3 is given with its conserved first and last residue. The D gene is left open where the match is weak. A clone size is listed for some rows: how often the clone was seen (once, few, many), or a class if it is expanded.

few,TRBJ2-2,TRBV5-1,.,13,TGCGCCAGCAGAGTGGGGAACACCGGGGAGCTGTTTTTT,CASRVGNTGELFF
few,TRBJ2-1,TRBV13,.,15,TGTGCCAGCAGCTTAGTTGGGGACTTCTACAATGAGCAGTTCTTC,CASSLVGDFYNEQFF
.,TRBJ1-2,TRBV6-5,TRBD1,12,TGTGCCAGCACACAGGGGAACTATGGCTACACCTTC,CASTQGNYGYTF
.,TRBJ2-1,TRBV11-1,TRBD2,18,TGTGCCAGCAGCTTAGGGCTAGCGGGAGGCGGCTCCTACAATGAGCAGTTCTTC,CASSLGLAGGGSYNEQFF
.,TRBJ2-1,TRBV27,.,14,TGTGCCAGCAGTTCAGCGGGCTCCTACAATGAGCAGTTCTTC,CASSSAGSYNEQFF
.,TRBJ1-2,TRBV18,.,15,TGTGCCAGCTCACCAGGGACGGATCTAATCTATGGCTACACCTTC,CASSPGTDLIYGYTF
.,TRBJ2-6,TRBV4-3,TRBD2,20,TGCGCCAGCAGCCAAACGGGACTAGCGGAGTTCCTCTCTGGGGCCAACGTCCTGACTTTC,CASSQTGLAEFLSGANVLTF
.,TRBJ2-7,TRBV12-3/TRBV12-4,.,12,TGTGCCAGCAGTTCCCTAAGATACGAGCAGTACTTC,CASSSLRYEQYF
few,TRBJ2-1,TRBV24-1,.,13,TGTGCCACCTCTGCTAGTCCATACAATGAGCAGTTCTTC,CATSASPYNEQFF
.,TRBJ1-5,TRBV11-1,TRBD1,15,TGTGCCAGCAGCTCGGACAGGACGTTTATTCCGCCCCAGCATTTT,CASSSDRTFIPPQHF
.,TRBJ2-7,TRBV15,TRBD2,14,TGTGCCACCAGGGTGACTAGCGGGAGAGGCGAGCAGTACTTC,CATRVTSGRGEQYF
few,TRBJ1-2,TRBV12-3/TRBV12-4,TRBD1,14,TGTGCCAGCAGTCCTGGACAGGAGGCCTATGGCTACACCTTC,CASSPGQEAYGYTF
few,TRBJ1-2,TRBV5-1,.,11,TGCGCCAGTACGGGACGGAATGGCTACACCTTC,CASTGRNGYTF
.,TRBJ2-5,TRBV12-3/TRBV12-4,.,13,TGTGCCAGCAGTTTCTGGGGGATAGAGACCCAGTACTTC,CASSFWGIETQYF
few,TRBJ1-1,TRBV27,.,13,TGTGCCAGCAGTCCCCGCGGACCGCTGCAAGCTTTCTTT,CASSPRGPLQAFF
.,TRBJ2-3,TRBV2,TRBD2,17,TGTGCCAGCAGTGCTGGACTAGCGACGCCTCGGGGGGATACGCAGTATTTT,CASSAGLATPRGDTQYF
.,TRBJ2-1,TRBV12-3/TRBV12-4,TRBD2,17,TGTGCCAGCAGTTTAGGGACTAGCGGGCGCCGAGGCAATGAGCAGTTCTTC,CASSLGTSGRRGNEQFF
few,TRBJ1-6,TRBV7-2,TRBD1,15,TGTGCCAGCAGCTTAGTGGACAGGGACCTGCTAAGGCTCCACTTT,CASSLVDRDLLRLHF
few,TRBJ1-2,TRBV30,.,12,TGTGCCTGGGAGCGACATAACTATGGCTACACCTTC,CAWERHNYGYTF
few,TRBJ2-1,TRBV29-1,.,16,TGCAGCGTTGAGGGCGGCGCGCCCTCCCTCTACAATGAGCAGTTCTTC,CSVEGGAPSLYNEQFF
many,TRBJ2-1,TRBV20-1,TRBD2,14,TGCAGTGCTTGGCGAGCTAGCGGGAGCGATGAGCAGTTCTTC,CSAWRASGSDEQFF
.,TRBJ2-3,TRBV12-3/TRBV12-4,.,16,TGTGCCAGCAGTCCAACAGACAGAATTAGCACAGATACGCAGTATTTT,CASSPTDRISTDTQYF
.,TRBJ2-2,TRBV6-2/TRBV6-3,.,13,TGTGCCAGCAGCCCCCTCGGATACGGGGAGCTGTTTTTT,CASSPLGYGELFF
few,TRBJ1-2,TRBV11-2,TRBD1,15,TGTGCCAGCAGCTTAGAAGGACAGGGCTCCTATGGCTACACCTTC,CASSLEGQGSYGYTF
.,TRBJ1-2,TRBV5-1,.,14,TGCGCCAGCAGCTCCGGGATCGAAACAGAAGGCTACACCTTC,CASSSGIETEGYTF
few,TRBJ1-5,TRBV20-1,TRBD1,14,TGCAGTGTTGCGCCGGGACAGGGACATCAGCCCCAGCATTTT,CSVAPGQGHQPQHF
few,TRBJ2-1,TRBV11-2,TRBD1,14,TGTGCCAGCAGCTTAGTAGAGGGGGCCAATGAGCAGTTCTTC,CASSLVEGANEQFF
.,TRBJ1-5,TRBV28,.,17,TGTGCCAGCAGTCCCGCTTCGACTGCGAATAGCAATCAGCCCCAGCATTTT,CASSPASTANSNQPQHF
.,TRBJ2-1,TRBV6-2/TRBV6-3,.,16,TGTGCCAGCAGTTACTCAAGCTACTCGCCTAGCAATGAGCAGTTCTTC,CASSYSSYSPSNEQFF
.,TRBJ1-5,TRBV10-3,TRBD1,13,TGTGCCATCAGTGGACAGGGCGACCAGCCCCAGCATTTT,CAISGQGDQPQHF
.,TRBJ2-5,TRBV5-1,TRBD2,15,TGCGCCAGCAGCGGAAGCGGGAGGGCCGGTGAGACCCAGTACTTC,CASSGSGRAGETQYF
.,TRBJ2-7,TRBV11-1,.,13,TGTGCCAGCGGACAGCATCCCTCCTACGAGCAGTACTTC,CASGQHPSYEQYF
few,TRBJ2-3,TRBV7-6,TRBD2,18,TGTGCCAGCAGCTTGGGAACGTGGACTAGCGGGACCACAGATACGCAGTATTTT,CASSLGTWTSGTTDTQYF
.,TRBJ2-1,TRBV7-9,.,13,TGTGCCAGCAGCCTATGGGGGTCGGATGAGCAGTTCTTC,CASSLWGSDEQFF
.,TRBJ2-1,TRBV12-3/TRBV12-4,TRBD1,15,TGTGCCAGCGGAGACAGGGGTAAAAGTTTCAATGAGCAGTTCTTC,CASGDRGKSFNEQFF
few,TRBJ2-5,TRBV5-1,.,16,TGCGCCAGCAGCTGGGGATTATCGGGCGTCCAAGAGACCCAGTACTTC,CASSWGLSGVQETQYF
few,TRBJ2-1,TRBV29-1,TRBD2,17,TGCAGCGTTGAAGACGTCCGGCCTAGCGGGAGGGGGAATGAGCAGTTCTTC,CSVEDVRPSGRGNEQFF
.,TRBJ1-5,TRBV11-2,.,14,TGTGCCAGCAGCCCAAACAGGGAGCGGCAGCCCCAGCATTTT,CASSPNRERQPQHF
.,TRBJ2-1,TRBV3-1,TRBD2,21,TGTGCCAGCAGCCAAGCCCGCCGGACTAGCGGGAGGAGGAGCTCCTACAATGAGCAGTTCTTC,CASSQARRTSGRRSSYNEQFF
.,TRBJ2-7,TRBV6-1,TRBD2,20,TGTGCCAGCAGTGATTTCCTCGGGACTAGCGGGAGAGGGGACACCTACGAGCAGTACTTC,CASSDFLGTSGRGDTYEQYF
.,TRBJ2-5,TRBV7-6,.,16,TGTGCCAGCAGCTTAGATTGGACGTACGATCTTGGGACCCAGTACTTC,CASSLDWTYDLGTQYF
many,TRBJ2-1,TRBV9,.,15,TGTGCCAGCAGCGGGGGGGAGGTAGGGGGCGCTGAGCAGTTCTTC,CASSGGEVGGAEQFF
few,TRBJ2-3,TRBV7-2,TRBD2,15,TGTGCCAGCAGCTCGTCGGGACTAGGTGCGGATACGCAGTATTTT,CASSSSGLGADTQYF
.,TRBJ2-7,TRBV27,TRBD1,14,TGTGCCAGCAGTACCGGGACAGGGTCCTACGAGCAGTACTTC,CASSTGTGSYEQYF
few,TRBJ2-1,TRBV18,.,16,TGTGCCAGCTCATCAAACGCACCGGGACCAACCAATGAGCAGTTCTTC,CASSSNAPGPTNEQFF
.,TRBJ2-3,TRBV7-2,.,12,TGTGCCAGCAGCTCGACAGGAGATACGCAGTATTTT,CASSSTGDTQYF
few,TRBJ2-2,TRBV5-5,.,13,TGTGCCAGCAGCTTGGTCCGTTCCGGGGAGCTGTTTTTT,CASSLVRSGELFF
.,TRBJ1-1,TRBV30,TRBD1,14,TGTGCCTGGAGATCCGGGACAGAGAACACTGAAGCTTTCTTT,CAWRSGTENTEAFF
few,TRBJ1-3,TRBV29-1,.,14,TGCAGCGTTGAAGATGGGAGCTCTGGAAACACCATATATTTT,CSVEDGSSGNTIYF
.,TRBJ2-3,TRBV20-1,.,14,TGCAGTGCAAGGGACGTTACTAGCACAGATACGCAGTATTTT,CSARDVTSTDTQYF
.,TRBJ1-4,TRBV29-1,TRBD1,12,TGCAGCGGTGGGACAGGGGGCGAAAAACTGTTTTTT,CSGGTGGEKLFF
few,TRBJ2-3,TRBV12-3/TRBV12-4,TRBD2,14,TGTGCCAGCAGTTTCGGCGGGAGTATCGATACGCAGTATTTT,CASSFGGSIDTQYF
.,TRBJ2-2,TRBV6-2/TRBV6-3,TRBD1,16,TGTGCCAGCAGTTCCGGACAGGGAATCAATCTCAGGGAGCTGTTTTTT,CASSSGQGINLRELFF
few,TRBJ1-5,TRBV19,.,16,TGTGCCAGTAGTCTGACCGGGACAACTTATAATCAGCCCCAGCATTTT,CASSLTGTTYNQPQHF
few,TRBJ2-2,TRBV6-5,TRBD2,14,TGTGCCAGATTGGGCGGGAGTAACACCGGGGAGCTGTTTTTT,CARLGGSNTGELFF
.,TRBJ1-6,TRBV5-1,TRBD1,17,TGCGCCAGCAGCTTCGGGACAGGGGGTCGGAATGATTCACCCCTCCACTTT,CASSFGTGGRNDSPLHF
.,TRBJ2-3,TRBV19,.,14,TGTGCCAGTAGTATTTGGGCAGACACAGATACGCAGTATTTT,CASSIWADTDTQYF